The clone carrying this T cell receptor (beta chain) has ten or more counts. The CDR3 sequence is 11 residues long. The germline V and J ends were trimmed by 6 bases and 4 bases, with 4 bases remaining between them. Germline CDR1 reads MNHEY; CDR2 reads SVGEGT. This sample is drawn from a study of identical twins. Using its own MiXCR run on the 5' RACE reads, TCRdb lists one record per CDR3 protein. The sample has 460,000 or so distinct CDR3 sequences, 13% to 15% seen once. The sample was also linked to a second study, of yellow fever vaccine responses in identical twins. As reported in that work: Reportedly, twins showed a vaccine T cell response that looked partly convergent and partly personalized.

V gene TRBV6-2 or TRBV6-3 combines with J gene TRBJ2-1; no clear D. The TCR was taken from a young woman in good health. Sequencing was performed on CD4+ T cells sorted from blood. Here the CDR3 DNA reads TGTGCCAGCAGCCCATACAATGAGCAGTTCTTC. This translates into CASSPYNEQFF.